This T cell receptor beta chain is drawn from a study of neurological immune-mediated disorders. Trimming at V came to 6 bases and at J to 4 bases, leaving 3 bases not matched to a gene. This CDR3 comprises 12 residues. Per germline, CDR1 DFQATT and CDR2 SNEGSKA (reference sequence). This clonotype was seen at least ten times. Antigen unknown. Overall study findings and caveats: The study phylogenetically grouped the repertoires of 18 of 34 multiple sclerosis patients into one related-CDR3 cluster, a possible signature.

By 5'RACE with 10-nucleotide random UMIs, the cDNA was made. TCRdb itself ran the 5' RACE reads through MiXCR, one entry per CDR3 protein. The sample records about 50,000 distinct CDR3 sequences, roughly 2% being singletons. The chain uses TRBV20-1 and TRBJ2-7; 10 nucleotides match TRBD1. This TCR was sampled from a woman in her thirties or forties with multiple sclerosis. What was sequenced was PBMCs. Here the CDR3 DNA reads TGCAGTGCCAGGGACAGGGGTTACGAGCAGTACTTC. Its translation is CSARDRGYEQYF.